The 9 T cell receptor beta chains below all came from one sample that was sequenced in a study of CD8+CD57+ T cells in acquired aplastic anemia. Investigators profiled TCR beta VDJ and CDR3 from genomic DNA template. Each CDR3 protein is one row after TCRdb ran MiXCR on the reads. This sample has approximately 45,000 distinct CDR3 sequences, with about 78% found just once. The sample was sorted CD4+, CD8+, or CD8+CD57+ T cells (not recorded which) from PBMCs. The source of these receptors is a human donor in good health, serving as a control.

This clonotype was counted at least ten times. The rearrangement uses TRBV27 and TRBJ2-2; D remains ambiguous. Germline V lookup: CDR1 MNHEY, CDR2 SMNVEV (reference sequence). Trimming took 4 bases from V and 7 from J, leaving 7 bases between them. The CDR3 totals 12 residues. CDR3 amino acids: CASSSPDGELFF. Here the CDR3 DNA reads TGTGCCAGCAGTTCCCCAGACGGGGAGCTGTTTTTT.

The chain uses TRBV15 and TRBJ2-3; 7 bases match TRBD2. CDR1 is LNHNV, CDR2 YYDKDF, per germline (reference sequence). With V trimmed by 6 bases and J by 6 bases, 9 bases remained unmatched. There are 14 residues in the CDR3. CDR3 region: CATRGDYWQDTQYF. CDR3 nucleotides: TGTGCCACCAGGGGGGACTACTGGCAGGATACGCAGTATTTT. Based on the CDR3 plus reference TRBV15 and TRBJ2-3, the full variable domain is DAMVIQNPRYQVTQFGKPVTLSCSQTLNHNVMYWYQQKSSQAPKLLFHYYDKDFNNEADTPDNFQSRRPNTSFCFLDIRSPGLGDTAMYLCATRGDYWQDTQYFGPGTRLTVL.

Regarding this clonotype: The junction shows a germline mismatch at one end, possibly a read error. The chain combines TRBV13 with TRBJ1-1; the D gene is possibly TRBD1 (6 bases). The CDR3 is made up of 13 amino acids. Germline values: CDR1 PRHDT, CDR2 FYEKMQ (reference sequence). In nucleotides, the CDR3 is TGTGCCAGCAGTGTCCGGGGGCCGACTGAAGCTTTCTTC. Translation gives CASSVRGPTEAFF.

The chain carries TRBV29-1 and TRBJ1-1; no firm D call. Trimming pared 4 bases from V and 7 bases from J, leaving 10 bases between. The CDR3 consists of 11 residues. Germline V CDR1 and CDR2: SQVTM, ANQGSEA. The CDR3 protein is CSVVEKLEAFF. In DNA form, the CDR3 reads TGCAGCGTTGTCGAGAAACTTGAAGCTTTCTTT. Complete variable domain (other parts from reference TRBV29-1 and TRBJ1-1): SAVISQKPSRDICQRGTSLTIQCQVDSQVTMMFWYRQQPGQSLTLIATANQGSEATYESGFVIDKFPISRPNLTFSTLTVSNMSPEDSSIYLCSVVEKLEAFFGQGTRLTVV.

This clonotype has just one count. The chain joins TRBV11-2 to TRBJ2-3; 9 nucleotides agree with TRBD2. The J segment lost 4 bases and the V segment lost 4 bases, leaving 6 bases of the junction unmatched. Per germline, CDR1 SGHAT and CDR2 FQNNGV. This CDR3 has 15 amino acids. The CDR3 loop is CASSSQGGGADTQYF. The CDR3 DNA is TGTGCCAGCAGCTCCCAGGGCGGGGGGGCAGATACGCAGTATTTT.

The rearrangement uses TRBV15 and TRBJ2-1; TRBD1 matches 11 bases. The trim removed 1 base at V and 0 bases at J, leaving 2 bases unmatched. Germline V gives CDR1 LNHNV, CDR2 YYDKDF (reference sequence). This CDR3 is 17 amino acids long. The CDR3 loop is CATSRGTGGSSYNEQFF. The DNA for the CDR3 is TGTGCCACCAGCAGAGGGACAGGGGGCAGCTCCTACAATGAGCAGTTCTTC.

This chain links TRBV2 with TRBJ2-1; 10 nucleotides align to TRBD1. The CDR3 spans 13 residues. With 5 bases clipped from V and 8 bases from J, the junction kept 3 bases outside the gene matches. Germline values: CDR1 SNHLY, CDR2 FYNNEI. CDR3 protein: CASSRDRGYEQFF. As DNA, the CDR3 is TGTGCCAGCAGTCGGGACAGGGGATATGAGCAGTTCTTC.

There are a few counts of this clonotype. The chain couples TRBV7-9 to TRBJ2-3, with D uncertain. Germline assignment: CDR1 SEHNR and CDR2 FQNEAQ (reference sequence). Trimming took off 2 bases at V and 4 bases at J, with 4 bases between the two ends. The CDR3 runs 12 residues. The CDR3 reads CASSLRADTQYF. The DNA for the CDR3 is TGTGCCAGCAGCTTAAGGGCAGATACGCAGTATTTT.

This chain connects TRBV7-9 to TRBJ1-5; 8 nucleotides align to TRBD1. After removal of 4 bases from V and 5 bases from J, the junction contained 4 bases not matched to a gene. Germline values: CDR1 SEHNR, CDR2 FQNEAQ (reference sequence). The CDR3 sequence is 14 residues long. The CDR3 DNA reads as TGTGCCAGCAGCTCGGACAGGGCACATCAGCCCCAGCATTTT. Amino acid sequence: CASSSDRAHQPQHF.